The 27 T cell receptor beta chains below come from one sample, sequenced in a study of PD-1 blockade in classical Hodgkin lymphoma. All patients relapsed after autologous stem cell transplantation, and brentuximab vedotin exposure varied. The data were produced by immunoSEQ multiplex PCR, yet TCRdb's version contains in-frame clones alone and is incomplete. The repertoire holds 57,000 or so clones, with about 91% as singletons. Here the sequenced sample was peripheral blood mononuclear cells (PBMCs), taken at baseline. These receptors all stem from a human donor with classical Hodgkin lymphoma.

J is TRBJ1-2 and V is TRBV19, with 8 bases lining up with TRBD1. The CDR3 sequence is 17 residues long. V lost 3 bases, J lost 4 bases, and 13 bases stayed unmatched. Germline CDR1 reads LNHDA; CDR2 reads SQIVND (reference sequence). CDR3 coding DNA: TGTGCCAGTAGTATGGGCCCTGAGGACAGGGACTTCTATGGCTACACCTTC. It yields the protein CASSMGPEDRDFYGYTF.

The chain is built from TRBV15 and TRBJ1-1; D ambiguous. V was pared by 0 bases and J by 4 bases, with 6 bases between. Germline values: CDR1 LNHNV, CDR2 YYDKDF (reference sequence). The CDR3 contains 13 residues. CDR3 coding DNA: TGTGCCACCAGCAGAGATCGCCGCACTGAAGCTTTCTTT. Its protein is CATSRDRRTEAFF.

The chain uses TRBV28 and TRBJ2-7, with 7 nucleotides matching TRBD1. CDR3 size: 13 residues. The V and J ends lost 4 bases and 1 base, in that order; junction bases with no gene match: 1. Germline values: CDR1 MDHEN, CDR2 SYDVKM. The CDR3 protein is CASSSTGSYEQYF. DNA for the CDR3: TGTGCCAGCAGTTCGACAGGGTCCTACGAGCAGTACTTC. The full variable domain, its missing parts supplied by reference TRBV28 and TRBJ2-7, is DVKVTQSSRYLVKRTGEKVFLECVQDMDHENMFWYRQDPGLGLRLIYFSYDVKMKEKGDIPEGYSVSREKKERFSLILESASTNQTSMYLCASSSTGSYEQYFGPGTRLTVT.

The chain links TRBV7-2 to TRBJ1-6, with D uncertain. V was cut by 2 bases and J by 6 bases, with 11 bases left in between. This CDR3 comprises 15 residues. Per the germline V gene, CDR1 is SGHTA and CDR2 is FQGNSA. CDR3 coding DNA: TGTGCCAGCAGCTTATCGGTCACACCTAATTCACCCCTCCACTTT. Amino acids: CASSLSVTPNSPLHF.

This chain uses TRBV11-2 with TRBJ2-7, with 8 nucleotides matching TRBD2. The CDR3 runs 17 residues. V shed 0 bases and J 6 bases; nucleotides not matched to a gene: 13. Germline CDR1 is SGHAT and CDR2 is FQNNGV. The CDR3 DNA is TGTGCCAGCAGCTTAGAGCGGGGGGCGGGACACCTTCTCGAGCAGTACTTC. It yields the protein CASSLERGAGHLLEQYF.

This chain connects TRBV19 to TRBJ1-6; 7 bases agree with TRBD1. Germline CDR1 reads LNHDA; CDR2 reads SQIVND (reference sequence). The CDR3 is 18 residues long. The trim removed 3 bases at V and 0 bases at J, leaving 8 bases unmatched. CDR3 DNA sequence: TGTGCCAGTAGTATGGGGACAGCTCCTAGCTCCTATAATTCACCCCTCCACTTT. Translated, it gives CASSMGTAPSSYNSPLHF.

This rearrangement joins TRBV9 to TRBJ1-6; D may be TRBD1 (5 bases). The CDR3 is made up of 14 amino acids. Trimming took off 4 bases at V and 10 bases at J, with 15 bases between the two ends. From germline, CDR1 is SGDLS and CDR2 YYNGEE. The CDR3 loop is CASSTSGGESPLHF. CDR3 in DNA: TGTGCCAGCAGCACTTCTGGGGGGGAGTCACCCCTCCACTTT.

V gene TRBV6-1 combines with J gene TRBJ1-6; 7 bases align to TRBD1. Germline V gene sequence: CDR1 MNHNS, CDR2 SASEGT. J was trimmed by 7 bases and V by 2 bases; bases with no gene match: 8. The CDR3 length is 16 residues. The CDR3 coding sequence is TGTGCCAGCAGTGAAAATGTAGGGGGCGAGAATTCACCCCTCCACTTT. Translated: CASSENVGGENSPLHF.

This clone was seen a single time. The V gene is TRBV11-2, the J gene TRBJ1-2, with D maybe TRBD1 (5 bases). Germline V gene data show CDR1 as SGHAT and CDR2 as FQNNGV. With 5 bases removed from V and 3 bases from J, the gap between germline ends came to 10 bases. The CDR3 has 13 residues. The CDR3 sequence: CASSPDTYYGYTF. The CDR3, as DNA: TGTGCCAGCAGCCCGGACACGTACTATGGCTACACCTTC. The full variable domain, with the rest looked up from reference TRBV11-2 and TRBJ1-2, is EAGVAQSPRYKIIEKRQSVAFWCNPISGHATLYWYQQILGQGPKLLIQFQNNGVVDDSQLPKDRFSAERLKGVDSTLKIQPAKLEDSAVYLCASSPDTYYGYTFGSGTRLTVV.

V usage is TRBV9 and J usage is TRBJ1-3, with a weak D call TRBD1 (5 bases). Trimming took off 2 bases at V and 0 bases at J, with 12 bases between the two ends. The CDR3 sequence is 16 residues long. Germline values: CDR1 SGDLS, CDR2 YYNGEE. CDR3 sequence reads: CASSVRDSNSGNTIYF. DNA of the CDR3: TGTGCCAGCAGCGTCCGGGACTCAAACTCTGGAAACACCATATATTTT.

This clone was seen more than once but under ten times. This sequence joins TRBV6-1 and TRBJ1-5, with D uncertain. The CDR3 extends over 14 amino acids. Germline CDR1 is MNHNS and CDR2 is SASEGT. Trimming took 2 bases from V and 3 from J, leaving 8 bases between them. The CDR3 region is CASSELQPNQPQHF. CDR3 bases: TGTGCCAGCAGTGAACTACAGCCCAATCAGCCCCAGCATTTT.

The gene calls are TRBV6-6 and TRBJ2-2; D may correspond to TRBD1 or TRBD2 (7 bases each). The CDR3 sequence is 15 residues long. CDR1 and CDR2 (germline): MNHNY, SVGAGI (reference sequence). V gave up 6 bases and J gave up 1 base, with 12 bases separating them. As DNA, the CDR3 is TGTGCCAGCAGCCCCAGGGGGGGGAACACCGGGGAGCTGTTTTTT. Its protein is CASSPRGGNTGELFF.

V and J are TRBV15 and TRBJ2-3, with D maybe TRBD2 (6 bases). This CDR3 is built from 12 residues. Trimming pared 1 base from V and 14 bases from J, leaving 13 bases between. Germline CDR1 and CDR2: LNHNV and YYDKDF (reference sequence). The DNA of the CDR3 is TGTGCCACCAGCAGAGTCCGGGACTCTGTGTATTTT. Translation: CATSRVRDSVYF.

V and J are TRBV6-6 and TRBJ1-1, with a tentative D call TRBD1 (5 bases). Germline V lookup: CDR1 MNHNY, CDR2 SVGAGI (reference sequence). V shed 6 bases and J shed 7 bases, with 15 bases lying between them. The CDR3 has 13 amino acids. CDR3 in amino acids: CASSHSAGVEAFF. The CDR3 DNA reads TGTGCCAGCAGCCACTCGGCGGGGGTTGAAGCTTTCTTT.

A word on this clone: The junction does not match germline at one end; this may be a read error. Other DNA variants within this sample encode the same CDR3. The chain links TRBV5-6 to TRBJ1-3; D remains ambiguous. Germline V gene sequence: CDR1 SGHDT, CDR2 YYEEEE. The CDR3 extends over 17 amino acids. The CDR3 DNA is TGTGCTAGCAGCTTGGAGGTGGGCTTGGGCTCTGGAAACACCATATATTTT. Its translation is CASSLEVGLGSGNTIYF.

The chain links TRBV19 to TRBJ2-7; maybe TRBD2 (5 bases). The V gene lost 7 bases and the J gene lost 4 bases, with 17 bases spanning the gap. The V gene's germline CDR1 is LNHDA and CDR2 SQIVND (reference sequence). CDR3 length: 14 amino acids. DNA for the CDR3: TGTGCCAGTAACCCCCGGGAACCACCTTACGAGCAGTACTTC. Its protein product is CASNPREPPYEQYF.

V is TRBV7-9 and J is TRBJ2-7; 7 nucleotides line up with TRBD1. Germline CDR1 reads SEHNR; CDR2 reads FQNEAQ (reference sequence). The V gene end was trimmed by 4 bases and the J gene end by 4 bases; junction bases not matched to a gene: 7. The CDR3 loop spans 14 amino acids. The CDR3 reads CASSSRDSKYEQYF. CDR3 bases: TGTGCCAGCAGCTCCCGGGACAGTAAATACGAGCAGTACTTC. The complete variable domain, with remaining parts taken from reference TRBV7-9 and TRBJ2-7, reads DTGVSQNPRHKITKRGQNVTFRCDPISEHNRLYWYRQTLGQGPEFLTYFQNEAQLEKSRLLSDRFSAERPKGSFSTLEIQRTEQGDSAMYLCASSSRDSKYEQYFGPGTRLTVT.

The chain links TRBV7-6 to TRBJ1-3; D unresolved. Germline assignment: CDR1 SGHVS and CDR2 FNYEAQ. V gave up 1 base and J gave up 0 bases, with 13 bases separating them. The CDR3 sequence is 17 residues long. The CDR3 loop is CASSLGVGRGSGNTIYF. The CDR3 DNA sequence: TGTGCCAGCAGCTTAGGGGTCGGCAGAGGCTCTGGAAACACCATATATTTT.

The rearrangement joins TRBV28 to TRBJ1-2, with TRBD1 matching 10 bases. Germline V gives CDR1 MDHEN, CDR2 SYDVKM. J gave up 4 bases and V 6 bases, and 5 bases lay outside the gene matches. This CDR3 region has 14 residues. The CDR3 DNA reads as TGTGCCAGCAGCTCCGGACAGGGGGTCTATGGCTACACCTTC. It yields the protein CASSSGQGVYGYTF.

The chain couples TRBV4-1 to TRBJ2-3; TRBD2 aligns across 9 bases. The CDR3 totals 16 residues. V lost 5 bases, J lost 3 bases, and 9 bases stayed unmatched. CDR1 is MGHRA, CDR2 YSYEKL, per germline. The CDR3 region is CASSLGGGEGTDTQYF. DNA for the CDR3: TGCGCCAGCAGCTTAGGCGGGGGGGAGGGGACAGATACGCAGTATTTT.

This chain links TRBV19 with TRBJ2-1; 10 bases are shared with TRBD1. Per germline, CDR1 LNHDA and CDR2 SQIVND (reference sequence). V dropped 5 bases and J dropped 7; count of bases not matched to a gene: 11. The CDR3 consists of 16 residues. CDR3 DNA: TGTGCCAGTAGTCTCCTCTGGACAGGGGGGAATAATGAGCAGTTCTTC. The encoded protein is CASSLLWTGGNNEQFF.

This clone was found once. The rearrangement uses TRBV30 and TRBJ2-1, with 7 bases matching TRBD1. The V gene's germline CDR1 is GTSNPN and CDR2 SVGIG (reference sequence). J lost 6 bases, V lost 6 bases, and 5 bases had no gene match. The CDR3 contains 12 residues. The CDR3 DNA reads TGTGCCTGCCGGGACAGTCCCAATGAGCAGTTCTTC. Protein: CACRDSPNEQFF.

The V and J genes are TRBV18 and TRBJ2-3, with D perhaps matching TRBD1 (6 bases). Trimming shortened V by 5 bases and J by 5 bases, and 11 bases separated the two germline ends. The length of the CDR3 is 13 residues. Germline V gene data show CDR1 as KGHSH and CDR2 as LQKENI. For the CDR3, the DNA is TGTGCCAGCTCATCACAGGGCGAAGATACGCAGTATTTT. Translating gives CASSSQGEDTQYF.

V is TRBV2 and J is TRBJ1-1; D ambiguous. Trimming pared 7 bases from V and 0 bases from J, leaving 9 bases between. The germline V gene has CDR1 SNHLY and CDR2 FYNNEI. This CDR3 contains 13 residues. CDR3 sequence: CASTVGMNTEAFF. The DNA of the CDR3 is TGTGCCAGCACAGTAGGGATGAACACTGAAGCTTTCTTT.

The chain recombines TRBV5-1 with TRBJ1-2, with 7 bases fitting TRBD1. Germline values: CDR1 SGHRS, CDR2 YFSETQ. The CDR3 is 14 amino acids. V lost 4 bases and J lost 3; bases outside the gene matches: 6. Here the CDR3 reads CASSDRTGHYGYTF. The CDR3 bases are TGCGCCAGCAGCGACCGGACAGGCCACTATGGCTACACCTTC.

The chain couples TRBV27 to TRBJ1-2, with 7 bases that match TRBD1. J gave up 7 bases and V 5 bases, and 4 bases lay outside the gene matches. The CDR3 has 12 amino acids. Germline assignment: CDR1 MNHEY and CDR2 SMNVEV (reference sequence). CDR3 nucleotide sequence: TGTGCCAGCAGTCCAGGGGGTTCTGGCTACACCTTC. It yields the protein CASSPGGSGYTF.

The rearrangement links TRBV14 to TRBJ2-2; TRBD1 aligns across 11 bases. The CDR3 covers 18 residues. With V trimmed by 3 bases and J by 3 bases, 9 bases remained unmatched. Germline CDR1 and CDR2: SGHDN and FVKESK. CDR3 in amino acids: CASSQRTGGWVDTGELFF. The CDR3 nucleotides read TGTGCCAGCAGCCAGAGGACAGGGGGCTGGGTCGACACCGGGGAGCTGTTTTTT. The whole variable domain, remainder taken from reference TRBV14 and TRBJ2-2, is EAGVTQFPSHSVIEKGQTVTLRCDPISGHDNLYWYRRVMGKEIKFLLHFVKESKQDESGMPNNRFLAERTGGTYSTLKVQPAELEDSGVYFCASSQRTGGWVDTGELFFGEGSRLTVL.